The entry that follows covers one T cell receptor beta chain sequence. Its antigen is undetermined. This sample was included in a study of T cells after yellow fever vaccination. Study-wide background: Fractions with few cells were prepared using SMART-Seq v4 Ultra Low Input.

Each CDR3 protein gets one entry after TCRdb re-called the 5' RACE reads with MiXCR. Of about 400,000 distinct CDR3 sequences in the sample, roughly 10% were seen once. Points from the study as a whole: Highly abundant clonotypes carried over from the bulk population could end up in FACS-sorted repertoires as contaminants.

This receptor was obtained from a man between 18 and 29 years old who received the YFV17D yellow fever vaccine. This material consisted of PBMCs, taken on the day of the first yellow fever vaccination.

Written as DNA, the CDR3 is TGCAGCGCCACCGGGACTAGAAGTTTCGAGACCCAGTACTTC. Translation gives CSATGTRSFETQYF. This chain joins TRBV20-1 and TRBJ2-5, with 8 bases lining up with TRBD2. The CDR3 loop spans 14 amino acids. Germline CDR1 DFQATT, CDR2 SNEGSKA (reference sequence).